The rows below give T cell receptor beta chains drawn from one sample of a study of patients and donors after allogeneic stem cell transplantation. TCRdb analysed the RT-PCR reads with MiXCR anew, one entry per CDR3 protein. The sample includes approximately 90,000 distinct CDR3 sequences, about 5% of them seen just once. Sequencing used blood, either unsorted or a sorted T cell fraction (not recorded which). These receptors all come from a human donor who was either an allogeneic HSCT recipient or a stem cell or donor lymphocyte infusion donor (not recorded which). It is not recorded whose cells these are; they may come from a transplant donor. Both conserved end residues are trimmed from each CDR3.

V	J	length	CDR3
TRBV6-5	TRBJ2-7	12	ASSYYDKDYEQY
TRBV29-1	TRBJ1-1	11	SVVMGTNTEAF
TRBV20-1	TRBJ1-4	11	SAISGHNEKLF
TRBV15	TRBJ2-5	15	ATSREVQGGYQETQY
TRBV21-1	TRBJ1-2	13	ASSPVSPVPYGYT
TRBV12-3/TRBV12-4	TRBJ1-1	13	ASSLLAGGYTEAF
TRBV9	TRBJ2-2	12	ASSARREAGELF
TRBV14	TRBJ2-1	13	ASSQEQGAYNEQF
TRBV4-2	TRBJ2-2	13	ASSQPNRGTGELF
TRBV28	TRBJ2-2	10	ASSVNTGELF
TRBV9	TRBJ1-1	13	ASSARGQGGTEAF
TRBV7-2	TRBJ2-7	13	ASGPFGRAVYEQY
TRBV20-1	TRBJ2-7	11	SAKMTSFYEQY
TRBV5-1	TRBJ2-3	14	ASSLETSGYTDTQY
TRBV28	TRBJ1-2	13	ASISPGTGVRGYT